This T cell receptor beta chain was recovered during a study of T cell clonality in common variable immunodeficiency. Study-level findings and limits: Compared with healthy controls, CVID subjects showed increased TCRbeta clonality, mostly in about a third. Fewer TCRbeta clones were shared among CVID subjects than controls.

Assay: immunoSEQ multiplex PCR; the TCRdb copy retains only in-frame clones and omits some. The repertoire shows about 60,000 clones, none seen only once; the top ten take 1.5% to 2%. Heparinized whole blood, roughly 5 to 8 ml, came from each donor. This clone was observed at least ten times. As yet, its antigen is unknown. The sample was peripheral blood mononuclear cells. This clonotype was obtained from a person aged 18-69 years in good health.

The CDR3 bases that were read are TGTGCCAGCAGTGAAGAGGCAGGGAGGGCAGATACG. Protein product: CASSEEAGRADT. The CDR3 in full is CASSEEAGRADTQYF. The rearrangement joins TRBV6-4 to TRBJ2-3; 7 bases are a match to TRBD2. The read ends 3 residues before the CDR3 terminus; that terminus is restored from the germline J gene. CDR3 size: 15 residues. The V and J ends lost 3 bases and 4 bases, in that order; junction bases with no gene match: 7. Germline lookup yields CDR1 MRHNA and CDR2 SNTAGT.